The 24 T cell receptor beta chains listed next were all sequenced from one sample in a study of cytomegalovirus exposure and HLA in healthy donors. Primers for the PCR totalled 60 Vbeta and 13 Jbeta. Data came from immunoSEQ multiplex PCR; TCRdb stores just in-frame clones and leaves some out. Of 100,000 to 150,000 clones in the sample, about 80% were seen once. Material: PBMCs. These receptors were taken from a girl aged 2 to 10 in good health and CMV-seronegative.

V gene TRBV28 combines with J gene TRBJ1-4; 11 nucleotides align to TRBD1. Germline V gives CDR1 MDHEN, CDR2 SYDVKM. The CDR3 consists of 15 residues. V shed 3 bases and J 10 bases; nucleotides not matched to a gene: 7. In nucleotides, the CDR3 is TGTGCCAGCAGTTTCCCCGGGACAGGGGGGAGAAAACTGTTTTTT. Translation: CASSFPGTGGRKLFF.

This sequence joins TRBV11-2 and TRBJ1-2; no clear D. CDR3 length: 13 amino acids. Germline V gene data show CDR1 as SGHAT and CDR2 as FQNNGV. V was pared by 0 bases and J by 7 bases, with 9 bases between. As DNA, the CDR3 is TGTGCCAGCAGCTTAGAAATCAGGCTTGGCTACACCTTC. Translation: CASSLEIRLGYTF. Based on the CDR3 plus reference TRBV11-2 and TRBJ1-2, the full variable domain is EAGVAQSPRYKIIEKRQSVAFWCNPISGHATLYWYQQILGQGPKLLIQFQNNGVVDDSQLPKDRFSAERLKGVDSTLKIQPAKLEDSAVYLCASSLEIRLGYTFGSGTRLTVV.

For the CDR3, the DNA is TGTGCCAGCAGTGGCGGGCCCCAAGAGACCCAGTACTTC. This sequence encodes CASSGGPQETQYF. The gene calls are TRBV6-1 and TRBJ2-5, with a possible D match to TRBD2 (5 bases). The V end was cut by 4 bases, the J end by 1 base, with 7 bases between. CDR1 and CDR2 from the germline V gene are MNHNS and SASEGT. The CDR3 is 13 residues long.

This clone was seen only a few times. This sequence joins TRBV6-4 and TRBJ2-3, with D possibly TRBD2 on 6 matching bases. Germline V gives CDR1 MRHNA, CDR2 SNTAGT. The CDR3 is made up of 14 amino acids. V lost 2 bases and J lost 4, with 10 bases in between. CDR3 in DNA: TGTGCCAGCAGTGACGGAGGAGGGGCAGATACGCAGTATTTT. Translated: CASSDGGGADTQYF.

The chain carries TRBV6-5 and TRBJ2-7; 9 bases agree with TRBD1. Unmatched junction bases numbered 6, after V lost 6 bases and J lost 6 bases. Germline CDR1 is MNHEY and CDR2 is SVGAGI. This CDR3 contains 13 residues. Written as DNA, the CDR3 is TGTGCCAGCAGCGTGGGGACAGGGAGCGAGCAGTACTTC. It translates to CASSVGTGSEQYF.

This clone appeared once. The gene calls are TRBV27 and TRBJ2-1; 9 positions match TRBD2. V lost 6 bases and J lost 8; bases outside the gene matches: 11. This CDR3 has 15 amino acids. Germline loops: CDR1 MNHEY, CDR2 SMNVEV (reference sequence). Here the CDR3 DNA reads TGTGCCAGCAGGATGATAGCGGGGGCTGGCTATGAGCAGTTCTTC. It codes for CASRMIAGAGYEQFF.

The V gene is TRBV11-2, the J gene TRBJ2-1; tentatively, D is TRBD1 (5 bases). The V gene lost 2 bases and the J gene lost 12 bases, with 8 bases spanning the gap. The CDR3 totals 11 residues. The germline CDR1 and CDR2 sequences are SGHAT and FQNNGV. This CDR3 reads CASSLRGVQFF. The CDR3 DNA reads as TGTGCCAGCAGCTTAAGGGGTGTGCAGTTCTTC.

The chain recombines TRBV5-4 with TRBJ2-3; D possibly corresponds to TRBD1 (6 bases). The germline V and J ends were trimmed by 1 base and 5 bases, with 11 bases remaining between them. The CDR3 sequence is 14 residues long. Looked up from germline, CDR1 is SGHNT and CDR2 is YYREEE (reference sequence). The CDR3 DNA is TGTGCCAGCAGCTTGCAAGGGACACGAGATACGCAGTATTTT. This gives the protein CASSLQGTRDTQYF.

The chain carries TRBV5-1 and TRBJ2-7; D not resolved. V gave up 0 bases and J gave up 1 base, with 5 bases separating them. Germline loops: CDR1 SGHRS, CDR2 YFSETQ. This CDR3 spans 13 amino acids. In DNA, the CDR3 is TGCGCCAGCAGCTTGGCCGCGTCCTACGAGCAGTACTTC. Its protein is CASSLAASYEQYF.

The chain recombines TRBV29-1 with TRBJ2-3, with 11 bases fitting TRBD1. The CDR3 is 14 residues long. V shed 5 bases, J shed 4 bases, and the junction held 5 bases outside the gene matches. Germline loops: CDR1 SQVTM, CDR2 ANQGSEA. CDR3: CSVQPGQGADTQYF. The CDR3 DNA follows: TGCAGCGTTCAGCCGGGACAGGGGGCAGATACGCAGTATTTT.

The V call is TRBV15, the J call TRBJ2-7; D is possibly TRBD2 (6 bases). V lost 0 bases, J lost 6 bases, and 12 bases lay in between. CDR3 length equals 14 residues. Germline V CDR1 and CDR2: LNHNV, YYDKDF (reference sequence). CDR3 in amino acids: CATSRDEETSEQYF. The CDR3 DNA reads as TGTGCCACCAGCAGAGATGAGGAGACTAGCGAGCAGTACTTC.

The CDR3 reads CASSPKGTAYGYTF. The CDR3 nucleotides are TGTGCCAGCAGTCCAAAAGGGACAGCCTATGGCTACACCTTC. The chain carries TRBV28 and TRBJ1-2, with 7 bases that match TRBD1. Germline V gene sequence: CDR1 MDHEN, CDR2 SYDVKM. This CDR3 comprises 14 residues. V trimming: 5 bases; J trimming: 4 bases; junction bases outside the gene matches: 7.

The rearrangement joins TRBV7-8 to TRBJ2-7; 7 bases are shared with TRBD2. Germline V CDR1 and CDR2: SGHVS, FQNEAQ. This CDR3 region has 15 residues. Trimming removed 10 bases from V and 3 bases from J; junction bases left unmatched: 15. Here the CDR3 reads CATTTGGSPYYEQYF. In DNA form, the CDR3 reads TGTGCCACCACTACCGGGGGGAGCCCCTACTACGAGCAGTACTTC.

The rearrangement joins TRBV19 to TRBJ1-5; the match to TRBD1 covers 9 bases. This CDR3 is built from 16 residues. The V segment lost 3 bases and the J segment 0 bases; nucleotides outside the gene matches: 3. CDR1 and CDR2 (germline): LNHDA, SQIVND (reference sequence). Written as DNA, the CDR3 is TGTGCCAGTAGTATGTGGGACAGGGATAGCAATCAGCCCCAGCATTTT. Translated, it gives CASSMWDRDSNQPQHF. The full variable domain, with the rest looked up from reference TRBV19 and TRBJ1-5, is DGGITQSPKYLFRKEGQNVTLSCEQNLNHDAMYWYRQDPGQGLRLIYYSQIVNDFQKGDIAEGYSVSREKKESFPLTVTSAQKNPTAFYLCASSMWDRDSNQPQHFGDGTRLSIL.

The J gene is TRBJ1-1, the V gene TRBV30; the D gene is possibly TRBD1 (5 bases). This CDR3 spans 14 amino acids. Trimming pared 3 bases from V and 1 base from J, leaving 12 bases between. CDR1 GTSNPN and CDR2 SVGIG come from the germline V gene (reference sequence). CDR3 nucleotide sequence: TGTGCCTGGAGGTTTGACAGACCGAACACTGAAGCTTTCTTT. It is translated as CAWRFDRPNTEAFF.

This chain connects TRBV15 to TRBJ2-3; TRBD1 matches 8 bases. The CDR3 sequence is 14 residues long. CDR1 is LNHNV, CDR2 YYDKDF, per germline (reference sequence). J was trimmed by 3 bases and V by 6 bases; bases with no gene match: 5. In DNA form, the CDR3 reads TGTGCCACCAGGAGGGACAGGTGGACAGATACGCAGTATTTT. The encoded protein is CATRRDRWTDTQYF.

The chain has TRBV9 and TRBJ1-2, with 8 positions matching TRBD1. The germline V gene encodes CDR1 SGDLS and CDR2 YYNGEE. The CDR3 spans 13 residues. The V segment lost 3 bases and the J segment 4 bases; nucleotides outside the gene matches: 2. CDR3 in DNA: TGTGCCAGCAGCGGGGACAGGACCTATGGCTACACCTTC. Protein product: CASSGDRTYGYTF.

This CDR3 is CASSLGGDGYTF. The CDR3 DNA is TGTGCCAGCAGTTTAGGAGGGGATGGCTACACCTTC. The chain employs TRBV27 and TRBJ1-2, with a tentative D call TRBD1 (5 bases). This CDR3 comprises 12 residues. Germline CDR1 and CDR2: MNHEY and SMNVEV (reference sequence). V dropped 2 bases and J dropped 6 bases, with 7 bases sitting between them.

The chain couples TRBV9 to TRBJ1-1, with 9 positions matching TRBD1. The germline V gene has CDR1 SGDLS and CDR2 YYNGEE. This CDR3 has 16 amino acids. The V gene end was trimmed by 4 bases and the J gene end by 6 bases; junction bases not matched to a gene: 13. The CDR3 DNA sequence: TGTGCCAGCAGCCGGGACAGGGTGATTGAGCGCGCTGAAGCTTTCTTT. Protein product: CASSRDRVIERAEAFF. The whole variable domain, filled in from reference TRBV9 and TRBJ1-1, reads DSGVTQTPKHLITATGQRVTLRCSPRSGDLSVYWYQQSLDQGLQFLIQYYNGEERAKGNILERFSAQQFPDLHSELNLSSLELGDSALYFCASSRDRVIERAEAFFGQGTRLTVV.

This chain connects TRBV29-1 to TRBJ2-7; D might be TRBD2 (5 bases). The germline V gene encodes CDR1 SQVTM and CDR2 ANQGSEA. Trimming removed 6 bases at V and 1 base at J, with 10 bases between. The CDR3 consists of 12 residues. CDR3 region: CSVQSGSYEQYF. The CDR3 DNA reads as TGCAGCGTCCAAAGCGGATCCTACGAGCAGTACTTC.

The chain carries TRBV7-9 and TRBJ2-2; 7 bases fit TRBD2. This CDR3 region has 15 residues. In germline, CDR1 is SEHNR, CDR2 FQNEAQ (reference sequence). V trimming: 4 bases; J trimming: 1 base; junction bases outside the gene matches: 3. In DNA, the CDR3 is TGTGCCAGCAGCTCCGGGACTATGAACACCGGGGAGCTGTTTTTT. Translating it yields CASSSGTMNTGELFF.

V is TRBV9 and J is TRBJ2-2; D perhaps matches TRBD2 (5 bases). Germline V gene sequence: CDR1 SGDLS, CDR2 YYNGEE. The V and J ends lost 0 bases and 0 bases respectively, with 9 bases between them. This CDR3 has 16 residues. The CDR3 DNA sequence: TGTGCCAGCAGCGTAGCGGGAAGACCGAACACCGGGGAGCTGTTTTTT. Encoded protein: CASSVAGRPNTGELFF.

With regard to this clone: At the DNA level, this CDR3 is encoded by other sequences in the same sample as well. This CDR3 reads CASSPGQGDQPQHF. The CDR3 DNA follows: TGTGCCAGCTCACCGGGACAGGGGGACCAGCCCCAGCATTTT. The V and J genes are TRBV18 and TRBJ1-5; TRBD1 agrees at 11 bases. CDR3 length equals 14 residues. Germline lookup yields CDR1 KGHSH and CDR2 LQKENI. V dropped 3 bases and J dropped 7; count of bases not matched to a gene: 2.

This clone was picked up a small number of times. The V call is TRBV5-8, the J call TRBJ1-1; D gene ambiguous. The germline gives CDR1 SGHTS, CDR2 YDEGEE. V lost 7 bases and J 7 bases, leaving 11 bases between the germline ends. The CDR3 contains 11 residues. The CDR3, as DNA: TGTGCCAGCCTCCGGGGAGATGAAGCTTTCTTT. Amino acid sequence: CASLRGDEAFF.